A selection of T cell receptor beta chains follows, all from one sample in a study of blood T cells in healthy people across ages. TCRdb reprocessed the 5' RACE reads with MiXCR, giving one entry per CDR3 protein. This table holds 1.6 million or so distinct CDR3 sequences, 30% to 35% found once. The sample was blood. All receptors derive from a woman aged 25 to 39 in good health. CDR3s include the opening cysteine and the closing phenylalanine or tryptophan. Fields, in order: clone size, J gene, V gene, D gene, CDR3 DNA, CDR3 protein. A D gene is named only where the DNA matches it firmly. A row's size may be missing; if present it is once, few, many or a size class.

abundance: few
j_gene: TRBJ2-3
v_gene: TRBV6-2/TRBV6-3
d_gene: TRBD1
CDR3nt: TGTGCCAGCAGAAATACCCCGGGACAGCTAGATACGCAGTATTTT
CDR3aa: CASRNTPGQLDTQYF

abundance: NA
j_gene: TRBJ2-3
v_gene: TRBV3-1
d_gene: TRBD2
CDR3nt: TGTGCCAGCAGCATGACTAGCGGGAGCGTGGATACGCAGTATTTT
CDR3aa: CASSMTSGSVDTQYF

abundance: few
j_gene: TRBJ2-7
v_gene: TRBV27
d_gene: TRBD2
CDR3nt: TGTGCCAGCAGGGCGGGGGGCTCCTCCTACGAGCAGTACTTC
CDR3aa: CASRAGGSSYEQYF

abundance: NA
j_gene: TRBJ2-7
v_gene: TRBV14
d_gene: NA
CDR3nt: TGTGCCAGCAGCCAAGATCTGGCAGACGAGCAGTACTTC
CDR3aa: CASSQDLADEQYF

abundance: few
j_gene: TRBJ2-6
v_gene: TRBV3-1
d_gene: NA
CDR3nt: TGTGCCAGCAGCCAGTCGAGGGCTGGGGCCAACGTCCTGACTTTC
CDR3aa: CASSQSRAGANVLTF

abundance: NA
j_gene: TRBJ1-5
v_gene: TRBV3-1
d_gene: NA
CDR3nt: TGTGCCAGCAGCAAGGGGGGGACGGCTCAGCCCCAGCATTTT
CDR3aa: CASSKGGTAQPQHF

abundance: many
j_gene: TRBJ2-5
v_gene: TRBV20-1
d_gene: TRBD2
CDR3nt: TGCAGTGCTAGAGATAGTCTAGCGGGAGAGACCCAGTACTTC
CDR3aa: CSARDSLAGETQYF

abundance: NA
j_gene: TRBJ1-2
v_gene: TRBV9
d_gene: NA
CDR3nt: TGTGCCAGCAGCGTAGGGCAGAGCAATAACTATGGCTACACCTTC
CDR3aa: CASSVGQSNNYGYTF

abundance: NA
j_gene: TRBJ1-5
v_gene: TRBV27
d_gene: NA
CDR3nt: TGTGCCAGCAGGCGGGGCGGCGATCAGCCCCAGCATTTT
CDR3aa: CASRRGGDQPQHF

abundance: NA
j_gene: TRBJ2-5
v_gene: TRBV3-1
d_gene: TRBD2
CDR3nt: TGTGCCAGCAGCCAAGCGCTAGCGGGGGCCCAAGAGACCCAGTACTTC
CDR3aa: CASSQALAGAQETQYF

abundance: NA
j_gene: TRBJ1-1
v_gene: TRBV20-1
d_gene: NA
CDR3nt: TGCAGTGCTAGGGACTCCCTGAAGGTTGAAGCTTTCTTT
CDR3aa: CSARDSLKVEAFF

abundance: few
j_gene: TRBJ2-7
v_gene: TRBV20-1
d_gene: NA
CDR3nt: TGCAGTGCTAGAGCTACGGGACACCTCTACGAGCAGTACTTC
CDR3aa: CSARATGHLYEQYF

abundance: many
j_gene: TRBJ2-5
v_gene: TRBV7-3
d_gene: NA
CDR3nt: TGTGCCAGCAGCCCAAGTCTAAGCGAGACCCAGTACTTC
CDR3aa: CASSPSLSETQYF

abundance: NA
j_gene: TRBJ2-7
v_gene: TRBV4-1
d_gene: TRBD2
CDR3nt: TGCGCCAGCAGCGCTAGCGGGAGTGGGCCCTACGAGCAGTACTTC
CDR3aa: CASSASGSGPYEQYF

abundance: NA
j_gene: TRBJ2-7
v_gene: TRBV2
d_gene: NA
CDR3nt: TGTGCCAGCAGTGAAGGCGGACAGTCCTACGAGCAGTACTTC
CDR3aa: CASSEGGQSYEQYF

abundance: few
j_gene: TRBJ2-7
v_gene: TRBV20-1
d_gene: NA
CDR3nt: TGCAGTGGGGTCCCCTACGAGCAGTACTTC
CDR3aa: CSGVPYEQYF

abundance: NA
j_gene: TRBJ1-2
v_gene: TRBV20-1
d_gene: NA
CDR3nt: TGCAGTGCTCCGACATACGACAGTAGCTATGGCTACACCTTC
CDR3aa: CSAPTYDSSYGYTF

abundance: NA
j_gene: TRBJ2-3
v_gene: TRBV14
d_gene: NA
CDR3nt: TGTGCCAGCAGCCCGTCCCTTTGGGGGGGGGCTGGTGCAGATACGCAGTATTTT
CDR3aa: CASSPSLWGGAGADTQYF

abundance: few
j_gene: TRBJ1-6
v_gene: TRBV20-1
d_gene: NA
CDR3nt: TGCAGTGCTAGTAACAGGGTTAATTCACCCCTCCACTTT
CDR3aa: CSASNRVNSPLHF

abundance: NA
j_gene: TRBJ1-2
v_gene: TRBV4-1
d_gene: NA
CDR3nt: TGCGCCAGCAGCACTGGTGGGAGCGTGATTAACTATGGCTACACCTTC
CDR3aa: CASSTGGSVINYGYTF

abundance: many
j_gene: TRBJ2-7
v_gene: TRBV12-3/TRBV12-4
d_gene: NA
CDR3nt: TGTGCCAGCAGCCGTGGGACGGTGCCCTACGAGCAGTACTTC
CDR3aa: CASSRGTVPYEQYF

abundance: NA
j_gene: TRBJ2-5
v_gene: TRBV9
d_gene: TRBD2
CDR3nt: TGTGCCAGCAGCGCCTACGGGACTAGCGGCCTCGGGACCCAGTACTTC
CDR3aa: CASSAYGTSGLGTQYF

abundance: NA
j_gene: TRBJ2-3
v_gene: TRBV7-2
d_gene: TRBD1
CDR3nt: TGTGCCAGCAGCTTAAGCCGGGACAGGGGGGGACAAGATACGCAGTATTTT
CDR3aa: CASSLSRDRGGQDTQYF

abundance: NA
j_gene: TRBJ2-2
v_gene: TRBV20-1
d_gene: TRBD1
CDR3nt: TGCAGTGCTGGGGACAGGGGCAGGAACACCGGGGAGCTGTTTTTT
CDR3aa: CSAGDRGRNTGELFF

abundance: many
j_gene: TRBJ2-5
v_gene: TRBV7-2
d_gene: NA
CDR3nt: TGTGCCAGCTTAGCTCTCGCGGACACGATCCAAGAGACCCAGTACTTC
CDR3aa: CASLALADTIQETQYF

abundance: NA
j_gene: TRBJ2-1
v_gene: TRBV11-2
d_gene: TRBD2
CDR3nt: TGTGCCAGCAGCCAAGGGGTGGCGGGAGACGGGGAGCAGTTCTTC
CDR3aa: CASSQGVAGDGEQFF

abundance: NA
j_gene: TRBJ1-4
v_gene: TRBV6-1
d_gene: NA
CDR3nt: TGTACCAGCAGTGAATATTCAGGGAATAATGAAAAACTGTTTTTT
CDR3aa: CTSSEYSGNNEKLFF

abundance: NA
j_gene: TRBJ2-3
v_gene: TRBV5-1
d_gene: NA
CDR3nt: TGCGCCAGCAGCTTGGAGGGGCCATCCGGAGGCACAGATACGCAGTATTTT
CDR3aa: CASSLEGPSGGTDTQYF

abundance: few
j_gene: TRBJ2-3
v_gene: TRBV28
d_gene: NA
CDR3nt: TGTGCCAGCAGTTCAAACACGAGGGCGGTTGCAGATACGCAGTATTTT
CDR3aa: CASSSNTRAVADTQYF

abundance: NA
j_gene: TRBJ2-1
v_gene: TRBV6-5
d_gene: TRBD2
CDR3nt: TGTGCCAGCAGTCCAGGACTAGCGGGGGTTATTGAGCAGTTCTTC
CDR3aa: CASSPGLAGVIEQFF

abundance: NA
j_gene: TRBJ2-6
v_gene: TRBV2
d_gene: NA
CDR3nt: TGTGCCAGCAAGCTCCTTAGTGCTGGGGCCAACGTCCTGACTTTC
CDR3aa: CASKLLSAGANVLTF

abundance: NA
j_gene: TRBJ2-1
v_gene: TRBV6-2/TRBV6-3
d_gene: NA
CDR3nt: TGTGCCAGCAGTTACTCGAATGCAGGGAAGCAGTTCTTC
CDR3aa: CASSYSNAGKQFF

abundance: NA
j_gene: TRBJ1-1
v_gene: TRBV20-1
d_gene: TRBD1
CDR3nt: TGCAGTGTCCCGGGGACAGCTATGAACACTGAAGCTTTCTTT
CDR3aa: CSVPGTAMNTEAFF

abundance: NA
j_gene: TRBJ1-1
v_gene: TRBV9
d_gene: NA
CDR3nt: TGTGCCAGCAGCCCTGACGAGGCCGCCAGATGGGGAACTGAAGCTTTCTTT
CDR3aa: CASSPDEAARWGTEAFF

abundance: NA
j_gene: TRBJ2-3
v_gene: TRBV5-6
d_gene: NA
CDR3nt: TGTGCCAGCAGCTATTTAGATTCCCAGTATTTT
CDR3aa: CASSYLDSQYF

abundance: NA
j_gene: TRBJ2-7
v_gene: TRBV28
d_gene: NA
CDR3nt: TGTGCCAGCAGTTTATGGGGGAAAACCTACGAGCAGTACTTC
CDR3aa: CASSLWGKTYEQYF

abundance: few
j_gene: TRBJ2-3
v_gene: TRBV27
d_gene: TRBD1
CDR3nt: TGTGCCAGCCGCCTCGGGACAGGAATACGCACAGATACGCAGTATTTT
CDR3aa: CASRLGTGIRTDTQYF

abundance: NA
j_gene: TRBJ1-1
v_gene: TRBV10-1
d_gene: NA
CDR3nt: TGCGCCAGCAGTGAGTCTCCGGACCGGCGCACTGAAGCTTTCTTT
CDR3aa: CASSESPDRRTEAFF

abundance: NA
j_gene: TRBJ1-1
v_gene: TRBV20-1
d_gene: NA
CDR3nt: TGCAGTGCTAGAGAGCGGACACCACTTAGGAGGGCTTTCTTT
CDR3aa: CSARERTPLRRAFF

abundance: few
j_gene: TRBJ2-7
v_gene: TRBV28
d_gene: TRBD2
CDR3nt: TGTGCCAGCATGGCGGGAGGTAGCTACGAGCAGTACTTC
CDR3aa: CASMAGGSYEQYF

abundance: NA
j_gene: TRBJ2-3
v_gene: TRBV7-6
d_gene: TRBD1
CDR3nt: TGTGCCAGCAGCTTAGCCCCGGGACAGGGTTTAGATACGCAGTATTTT
CDR3aa: CASSLAPGQGLDTQYF

abundance: once
j_gene: TRBJ2-7
v_gene: TRBV20-1
d_gene: NA
CDR3nt: TGCAGTGGCGGGCCCTACGAGCAGTACTTC
CDR3aa: CSGGPYEQYF

abundance: NA
j_gene: TRBJ2-1
v_gene: TRBV7-9
d_gene: NA
CDR3nt: TGTGCCAGCAGCTCCGGGGGGCTCAATGAGCAGTTCTTC
CDR3aa: CASSSGGLNEQFF

abundance: few
j_gene: TRBJ2-2
v_gene: TRBV7-9
d_gene: NA
CDR3nt: TGTGCCAGCAGCTGGGGTGACCCCAGGGGGGAGCTGTTTTTT
CDR3aa: CASSWGDPRGELFF

abundance: NA
j_gene: TRBJ2-7
v_gene: TRBV15
d_gene: NA
CDR3nt: TGTGCCACCGGCCAAGACTACGAGCAGTACTTC
CDR3aa: CATGQDYEQYF

abundance: few
j_gene: TRBJ2-7
v_gene: TRBV9
d_gene: NA
CDR3nt: TGTGCCAGCAGCGAAGGACTTGAGTACGAGCAGTACTTC
CDR3aa: CASSEGLEYEQYF

abundance: NA
j_gene: TRBJ2-3
v_gene: TRBV9
d_gene: NA
CDR3nt: TGTGCCAGCAGCGTAGCCAGGGTCACAGATACGCAGTATTTT
CDR3aa: CASSVARVTDTQYF

abundance: NA
j_gene: TRBJ1-1
v_gene: TRBV20-1
d_gene: NA
CDR3nt: TGCAGTGCTAGAAACCCTAACACTGAAGCTTTCTTT
CDR3aa: CSARNPNTEAFF

abundance: NA
j_gene: TRBJ2-2
v_gene: TRBV29-1
d_gene: NA
CDR3nt: TGCAGCGTGGCCAGAGGTTTCGGGGAGCTGTTTTTT
CDR3aa: CSVARGFGELFF

abundance: many
j_gene: TRBJ1-1
v_gene: TRBV7-9
d_gene: NA
CDR3nt: TGTGCCAGCAGCTTACAGGGCCCTGAAGCTTTCTTT
CDR3aa: CASSLQGPEAFF

abundance: NA
j_gene: TRBJ1-6
v_gene: TRBV7-9
d_gene: NA
CDR3nt: TGTGCCAGCAGCTTAGGTGGGACTGAGATGTTTTCACCCCTCCACTTT
CDR3aa: CASSLGGTEMFSPLHF

abundance: NA
j_gene: TRBJ2-5
v_gene: TRBV5-5
d_gene: TRBD1
CDR3nt: TGTGCCAGCAGCTTGGCCTCGGCAGGGGGAGAGACCCAGTACTTC
CDR3aa: CASSLASAGGETQYF

abundance: NA
j_gene: TRBJ2-7
v_gene: TRBV2
d_gene: NA
CDR3nt: TGTGCCAGCAGTCGGGAGGCAGGGGGCTTGGGTTCCTACGAGCAGTACTTC
CDR3aa: CASSREAGGLGSYEQYF

abundance: NA
j_gene: TRBJ1-5
v_gene: TRBV4-1
d_gene: NA
CDR3nt: TGCGCCAGCAGCCAAGAATGGGGATCCAATCAGCCCCAGCATTTT
CDR3aa: CASSQEWGSNQPQHF

abundance: few
j_gene: TRBJ2-7
v_gene: TRBV20-1
d_gene: TRBD2
CDR3nt: TGCAGTGCCAGTGGGACTAGCGGGAGGGCCTACGAGCAGTACTTC
CDR3aa: CSASGTSGRAYEQYF

abundance: few
j_gene: TRBJ2-2
v_gene: TRBV29-1
d_gene: NA
CDR3nt: TGCAGCGTTGTGGCCGACACCGGGGAGCTGTTTTTT
CDR3aa: CSVVADTGELFF